This T cell receptor beta chain was recorded in a study of shared clonotypes between healthy human individuals. Assay: immunoSEQ multiplex PCR; the TCRdb copy retains only in-frame clones and omits some. The repertoire holds millions of clones, more than 80% seen once, with 0.13% to 0.15% in the top ten. The receptor comes from a man younger than 30 in good health. The specimen sequenced was naive CD4+ T cells sorted from blood. Subset reported: CD45RA+ positively selected.

CDR3 DNA sequence: TGTGCCAGCAGCACAGGGGGCCATGGCTACACCTTC. Residues: CASSTGGHGYTF. V gene TRBV6-5 combines with J gene TRBJ1-2; 9 bases fit TRBD1. CDR1 and CDR2 (germline): MNHEY, SVGAGI. CDR3 length: 12 residues. V was pared by 6 bases and J by 6 bases, with 2 bases of the junction left unmatched.